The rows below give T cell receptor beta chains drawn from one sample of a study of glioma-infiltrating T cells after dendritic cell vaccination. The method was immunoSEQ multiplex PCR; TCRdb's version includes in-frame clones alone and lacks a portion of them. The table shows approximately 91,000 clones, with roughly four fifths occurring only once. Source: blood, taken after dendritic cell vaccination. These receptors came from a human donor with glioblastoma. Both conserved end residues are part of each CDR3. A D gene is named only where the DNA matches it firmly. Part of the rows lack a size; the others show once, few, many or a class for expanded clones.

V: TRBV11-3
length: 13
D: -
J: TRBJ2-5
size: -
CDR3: CASSPENQETQYF
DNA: TGTGCCAGCAGCCCAGAAAACCAAGAGACCCAGTACTTC

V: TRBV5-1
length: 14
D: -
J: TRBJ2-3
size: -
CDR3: CASSPGVAADTQYF
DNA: TGCGCCAGCAGCCCCGGGGTAGCCGCAGATACGCAGTATTTT

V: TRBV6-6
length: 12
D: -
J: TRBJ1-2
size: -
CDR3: CARGGPNYGYTF
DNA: TGTGCCAGGGGGGGTCCTAACTATGGCTACACCTTC

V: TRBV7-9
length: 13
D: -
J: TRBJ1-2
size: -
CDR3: CASNRGGNYGYTF
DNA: TGTGCCAGCAACCGTGGGGGGAACTATGGCTACACCTTC

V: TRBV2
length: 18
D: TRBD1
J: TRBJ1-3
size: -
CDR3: CASSRTGFLGSSGNTIYF
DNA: TGTGCCAGCAGTCGGACAGGGTTTTTGGGTTCCTCTGGAAACACCATATATTTT

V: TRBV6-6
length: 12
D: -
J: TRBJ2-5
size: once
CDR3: CASGTGLETQYF
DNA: TGTGCCAGCGGAACAGGCCTGGAGACCCAGTACTTC

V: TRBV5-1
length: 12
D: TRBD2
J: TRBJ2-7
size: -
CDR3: CASSLEGGSQYF
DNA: TGCGCCAGCAGCTTGGAAGGCGGGAGCCAGTACTTC

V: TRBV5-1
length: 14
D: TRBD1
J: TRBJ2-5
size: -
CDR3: CASSQQGYQETQYF
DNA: TGCGCCAGCAGCCAACAGGGGTACCAAGAGACCCAGTACTTC

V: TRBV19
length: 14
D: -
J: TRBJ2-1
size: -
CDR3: CASNTGASDNEQFF
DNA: TGTGCCAGTAACACAGGTGCCAGCGACAATGAGCAGTTCTTC

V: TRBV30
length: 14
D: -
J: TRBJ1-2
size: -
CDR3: CAWSVRSSGSGYTF
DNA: TGTGCCTGGAGTGTACGCTCATCTGGCAGTGGCTACACCTTC

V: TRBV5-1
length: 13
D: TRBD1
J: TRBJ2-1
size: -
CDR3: CASGTTGGNEQFF
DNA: TGCGCCAGCGGGACCACAGGGGGCAATGAGCAGTTCTTC

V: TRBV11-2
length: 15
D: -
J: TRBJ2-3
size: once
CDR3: CASSLAVTTTDTQYF
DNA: TGTGCCAGCAGCTTAGCGGTAACTACCACAGATACGCAGTATTTT

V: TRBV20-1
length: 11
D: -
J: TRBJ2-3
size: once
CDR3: CSAGAGDTQYF
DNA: TGCAGTGCTGGGGCGGGGGATACGCAGTATTTT

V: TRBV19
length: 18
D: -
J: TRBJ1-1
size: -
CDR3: CASTLSFTRQDMNTEAFF
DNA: TGTGCCAGTACTCTATCCTTCACCCGACAGGACATGAACACTGAAGCTTTCTTT

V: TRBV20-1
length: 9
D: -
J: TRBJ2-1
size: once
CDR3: CSPQAEQFF
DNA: TGCAGTCCTCAGGCTGAGCAGTTCTTC

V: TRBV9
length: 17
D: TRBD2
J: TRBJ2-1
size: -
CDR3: CASSVVFGGGAHNEQFF
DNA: TGTGCCAGCAGCGTAGTTTTCGGCGGGGGGGCCCACAATGAGCAGTTCTTC

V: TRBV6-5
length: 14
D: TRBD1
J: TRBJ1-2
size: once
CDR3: CASRRPGQGAGYTF
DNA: TGTGCCAGCAGGCGTCCGGGACAGGGAGCTGGCTACACCTTC

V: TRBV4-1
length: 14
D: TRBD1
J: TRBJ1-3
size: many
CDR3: CASSQRGQGNTIYF
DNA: TGCGCCAGCAGCCAGAGGGGACAGGGAAACACCATATATTTT

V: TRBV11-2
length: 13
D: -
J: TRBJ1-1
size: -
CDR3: CASSSTRGLEAFF
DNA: TGTGCCAGCAGCTCAACACGGGGTCTTGAAGCTTTCTTT

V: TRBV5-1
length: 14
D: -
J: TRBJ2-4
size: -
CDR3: CASSLDIAKNIQYF
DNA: TGCGCCAGCAGCCTCGACATAGCCAAAAACATTCAGTACTTC

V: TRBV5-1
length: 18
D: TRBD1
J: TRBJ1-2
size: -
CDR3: CASSLAYTTGGRRAGYTF
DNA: TGCGCCAGCAGCTTGGCCTACACAACAGGGGGCAGGCGAGCCGGCTACACCTTC

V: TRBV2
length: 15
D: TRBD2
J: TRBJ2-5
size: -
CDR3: CASSERGGFEETQYF
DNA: TGTGCCAGCAGTGAGCGGGGGGGCTTCGAGGAGACCCAGTACTTC

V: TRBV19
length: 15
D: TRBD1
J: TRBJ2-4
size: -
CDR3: CASSVPGQRRNIQYF
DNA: TGTGCCAGTAGTGTCCCGGGACAGCGGAGGAACATTCAGTACTTC

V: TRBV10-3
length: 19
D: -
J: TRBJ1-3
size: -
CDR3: CAISDPLGDSPSSGNTIYF
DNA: TGTGCCATCAGTGACCCCCTAGGCGACAGCCCTAGCTCTGGAAACACCATATATTTT

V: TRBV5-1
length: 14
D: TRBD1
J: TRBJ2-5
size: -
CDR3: CASRGQGAAETQYF
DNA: TGCGCCAGCAGGGGACAGGGGGCGGCGGAGACCCAGTACTTC

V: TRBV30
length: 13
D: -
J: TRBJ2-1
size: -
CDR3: CAWSVRGDGEQFF
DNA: TGTGCCTGGAGTGTACGCGGGGATGGTGAGCAGTTCTTC

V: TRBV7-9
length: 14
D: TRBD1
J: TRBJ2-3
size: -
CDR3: CASSPGQGSDTQYF
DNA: TGTGCCAGCAGCCCAGGACAGGGCTCAGATACGCAGTATTTT

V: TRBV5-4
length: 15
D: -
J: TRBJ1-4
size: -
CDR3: CASSFLGSRNEKLFF
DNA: TGTGCCAGCAGCTTCTTGGGCAGCAGAAATGAAAAACTGTTTTTT

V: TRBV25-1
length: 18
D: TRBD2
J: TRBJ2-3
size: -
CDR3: CASSDLTKTSGRGDTQYF
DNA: TGTGCCAGCAGTGACCTCACCAAGACTAGCGGGAGGGGAGATACGCAGTATTTT

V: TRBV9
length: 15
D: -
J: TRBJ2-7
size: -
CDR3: CASAAGGGPGYEQYF
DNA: TGTGCCAGCGCAGCCGGTGGCGGGCCTGGATACGAGCAGTACTTC

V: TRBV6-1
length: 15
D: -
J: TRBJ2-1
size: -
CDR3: CASSAGELSYNEQFF
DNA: TGTGCCAGCAGTGCGGGGGAACTCTCCTACAATGAGCAGTTCTTC

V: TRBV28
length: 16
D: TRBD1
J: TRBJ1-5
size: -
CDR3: CASSDPGTGGNQPQHF
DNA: TGTGCCAGCAGTGACCCCGGGACAGGGGGCAATCAGCCCCAGCATTTT

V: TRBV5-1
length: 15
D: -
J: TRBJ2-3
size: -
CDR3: CASSLGWSRTDTQYF
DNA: TGCGCCAGCAGCTTGGGTTGGAGTCGCACAGATACGCAGTATTTT

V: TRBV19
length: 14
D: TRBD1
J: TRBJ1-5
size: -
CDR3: CASSPGQYHQPQHF
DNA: TGTGCCAGTAGTCCGGGACAGTATCATCAGCCCCAGCATTTT

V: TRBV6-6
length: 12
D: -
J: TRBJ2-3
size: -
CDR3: CASSTQSDTQYF
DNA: TGTGCCAGCAGCACACAGTCAGATACGCAGTATTTT

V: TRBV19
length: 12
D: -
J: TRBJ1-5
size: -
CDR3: CASRQVGQPQHF
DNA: TGTGCCAGCCGACAGGTAGGGCAGCCCCAGCATTTT

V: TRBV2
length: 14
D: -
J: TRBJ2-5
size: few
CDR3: CASSAGRSQETQYF
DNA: TGTGCCAGCAGTGCGGGTAGGAGCCAGGAGACCCAGTACTTC

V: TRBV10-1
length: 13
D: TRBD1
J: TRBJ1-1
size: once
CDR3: CASSRTGGTEAFF
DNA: TGCGCCAGCAGCCGAACAGGGGGCACTGAAGCTTTCTTT

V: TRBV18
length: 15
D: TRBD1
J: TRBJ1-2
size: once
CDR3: CASSPLGTGDYGYTF
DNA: TGTGCCAGCTCACCACTCGGGACAGGGGACTATGGCTACACCTTC

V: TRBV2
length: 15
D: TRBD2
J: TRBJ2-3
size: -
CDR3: CASSVGLAGADTQYF
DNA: TGTGCCAGCAGTGTGGGACTAGCGGGGGCCGATACGCAGTATTTT

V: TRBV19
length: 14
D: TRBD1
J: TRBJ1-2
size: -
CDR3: CASSRQGADYGYTF
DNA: TGTGCCAGTAGTAGACAGGGGGCGGACTATGGCTACACCTTC

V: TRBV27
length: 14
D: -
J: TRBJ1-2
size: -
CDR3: CASSLNPQGWGYTF
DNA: TGTGCCAGCAGTTTAAACCCCCAGGGCTGGGGCTACACCTTC

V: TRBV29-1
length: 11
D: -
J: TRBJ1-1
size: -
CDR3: CSVDLGGRAFF
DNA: TGCAGCGTTGATCTTGGGGGCCGAGCTTTCTTT

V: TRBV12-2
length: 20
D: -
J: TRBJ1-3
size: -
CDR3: CASRLGPRADRENSGNTIYF
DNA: TGTGCAAGTCGCTTAGGCCCCCGGGCAGACAGGGAGAACTCTGGAAACACCATATATTTT

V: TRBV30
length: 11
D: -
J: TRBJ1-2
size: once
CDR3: CAWTEAYGYTF
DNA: TGTGCCTGGACGGAGGCCTATGGCTACACCTTC

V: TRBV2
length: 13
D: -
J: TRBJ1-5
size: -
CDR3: CASSDRWDQPQHF
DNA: TGTGCCAGCAGCGACAGGTGGGACCAGCCCCAGCATTTT

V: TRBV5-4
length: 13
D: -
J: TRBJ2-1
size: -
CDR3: CASSLVGQNEQFF
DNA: TGTGCCAGCAGCTTGGTTGGGCAGAATGAGCAGTTCTTC

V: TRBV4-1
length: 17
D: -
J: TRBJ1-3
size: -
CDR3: CASGYALGQWSGNTIYF
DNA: TGCGCCAGCGGCTATGCATTGGGGCAATGGTCTGGAAACACCATATATTTT

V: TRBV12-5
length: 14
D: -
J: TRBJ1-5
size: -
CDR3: CASSLGVQNQPQHF
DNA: TGTGCTAGTTCCCTGGGCGTACAGAATCAGCCCCAGCATTTT